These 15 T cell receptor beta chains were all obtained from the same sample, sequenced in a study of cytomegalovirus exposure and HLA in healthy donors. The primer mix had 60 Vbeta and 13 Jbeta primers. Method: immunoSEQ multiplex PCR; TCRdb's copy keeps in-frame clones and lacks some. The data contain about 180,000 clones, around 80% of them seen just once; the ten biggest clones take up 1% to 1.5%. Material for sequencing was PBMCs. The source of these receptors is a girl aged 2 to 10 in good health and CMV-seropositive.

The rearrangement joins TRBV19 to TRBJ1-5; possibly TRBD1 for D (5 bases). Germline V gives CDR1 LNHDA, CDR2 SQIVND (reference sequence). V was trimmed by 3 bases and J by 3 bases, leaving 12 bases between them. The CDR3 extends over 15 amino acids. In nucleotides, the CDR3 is TGTGCCAGTAGTATGAGTCGCAGGGACAATCAGCCCCAGCATTTT. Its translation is CASSMSRRDNQPQHF. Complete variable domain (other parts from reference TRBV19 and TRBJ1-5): DGGITQSPKYLFRKEGQNVTLSCEQNLNHDAMYWYRQDPGQGLRLIYYSQIVNDFQKGDIAEGYSVSREKKESFPLTVTSAQKNPTAFYLCASSMSRRDNQPQHFGDGTRLSIL.

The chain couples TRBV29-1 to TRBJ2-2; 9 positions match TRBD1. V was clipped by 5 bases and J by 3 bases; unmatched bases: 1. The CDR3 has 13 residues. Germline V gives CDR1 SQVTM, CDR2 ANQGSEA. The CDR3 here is CSVTGGDTGELFF. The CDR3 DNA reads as TGCAGCGTTACAGGGGGCGACACCGGGGAGCTGTTTTTT.

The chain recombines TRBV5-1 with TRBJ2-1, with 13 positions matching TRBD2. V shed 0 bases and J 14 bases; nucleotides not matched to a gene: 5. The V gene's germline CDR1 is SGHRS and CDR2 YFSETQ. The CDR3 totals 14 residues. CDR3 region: CASSLDGLAGAEFF. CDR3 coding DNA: TGCGCCAGCAGCTTGGACGGACTAGCGGGAGCCGAGTTCTTC.

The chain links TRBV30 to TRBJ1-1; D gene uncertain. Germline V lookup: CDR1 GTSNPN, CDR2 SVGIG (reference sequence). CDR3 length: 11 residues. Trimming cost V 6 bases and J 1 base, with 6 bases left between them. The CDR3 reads CACGRNTEAFF. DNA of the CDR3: TGTGCCTGCGGGAGGAACACTGAAGCTTTCTTT.

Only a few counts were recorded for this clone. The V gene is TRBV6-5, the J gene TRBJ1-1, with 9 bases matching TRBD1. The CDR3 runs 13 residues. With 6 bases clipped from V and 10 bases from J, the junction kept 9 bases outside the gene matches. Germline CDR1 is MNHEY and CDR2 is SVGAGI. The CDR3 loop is CASRRDTGGSAFF. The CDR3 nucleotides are TGTGCCAGCAGACGCGATACAGGGGGCTCAGCTTTCTTT.

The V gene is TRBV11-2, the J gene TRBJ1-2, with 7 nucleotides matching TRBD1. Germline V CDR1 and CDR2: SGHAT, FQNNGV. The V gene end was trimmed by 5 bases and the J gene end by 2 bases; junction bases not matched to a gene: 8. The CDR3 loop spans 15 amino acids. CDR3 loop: CASSPTGDSNYGYTF. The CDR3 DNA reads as TGTGCCAGCAGCCCAACCGGGGACAGCAACTATGGCTACACCTTC.

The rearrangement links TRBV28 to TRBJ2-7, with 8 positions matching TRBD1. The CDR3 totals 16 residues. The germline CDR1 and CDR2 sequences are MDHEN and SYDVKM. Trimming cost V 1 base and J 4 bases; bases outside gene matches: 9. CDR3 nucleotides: TGTGCCAGCAGTTTATTTCCGGGACAGGTCCAATACGAGCAGTACTTC. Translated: CASSLFPGQVQYEQYF.

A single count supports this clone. The DNA of the CDR3 is TGTGCCAGCAGTGAGAGGGGCGGGAGTCCCTCCAGGAGGTTATCCAATGAGCAGTTCTTC. This gives the protein CASSERGGSPSRRLSNEQFF. The chain has TRBV6-4 and TRBJ2-1, with 7 nucleotides matching TRBD2. V lost 3 bases, J lost 6 bases, and 23 bases stayed unmatched. This CDR3 is built from 20 residues. Germline loops: CDR1 MRHNA, CDR2 SNTAGT.

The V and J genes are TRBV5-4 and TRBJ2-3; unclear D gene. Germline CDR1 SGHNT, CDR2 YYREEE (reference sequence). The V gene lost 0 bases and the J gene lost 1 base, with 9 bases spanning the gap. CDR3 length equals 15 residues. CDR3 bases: TGTGCCAGCAGCTTGGCCCTAGGCGGCACAGATACGCAGTATTTT. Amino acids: CASSLALGGTDTQYF.

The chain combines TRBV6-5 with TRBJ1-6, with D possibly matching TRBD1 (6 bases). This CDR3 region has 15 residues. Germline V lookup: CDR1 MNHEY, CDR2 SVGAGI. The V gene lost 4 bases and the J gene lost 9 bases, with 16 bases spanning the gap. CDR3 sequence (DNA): TGTGCCAGCAGTTCGCCGGGACACGTTCGTTCACCCCTCCACTTT. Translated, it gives CASSSPGHVRSPLHF.

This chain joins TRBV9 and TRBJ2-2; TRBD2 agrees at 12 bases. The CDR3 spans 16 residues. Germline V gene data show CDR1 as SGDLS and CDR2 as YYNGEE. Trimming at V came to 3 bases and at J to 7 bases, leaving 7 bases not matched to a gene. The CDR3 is CASSDLAGGEGGELFF. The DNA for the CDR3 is TGTGCCAGCAGCGACCTAGCGGGGGGGGAAGGCGGGGAGCTGTTTTTT.

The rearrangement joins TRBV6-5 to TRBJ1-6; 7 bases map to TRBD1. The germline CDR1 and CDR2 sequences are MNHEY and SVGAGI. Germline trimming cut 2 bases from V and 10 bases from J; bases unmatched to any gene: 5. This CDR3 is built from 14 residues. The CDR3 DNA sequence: TGTGCCAGCAGTTACGGACAGGTTTGGTCACCCCTCCACTTT. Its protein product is CASSYGQVWSPLHF.

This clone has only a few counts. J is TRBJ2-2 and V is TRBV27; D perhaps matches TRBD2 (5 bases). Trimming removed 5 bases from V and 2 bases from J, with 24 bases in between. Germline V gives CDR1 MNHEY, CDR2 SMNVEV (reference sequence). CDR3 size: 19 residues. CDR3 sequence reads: CASSTDRGSQSVNTGELFF. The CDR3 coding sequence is TGTGCCAGCAGTACCGATCGGGGAAGCCAATCCGTAAACACCGGGGAGCTGTTTTTT.

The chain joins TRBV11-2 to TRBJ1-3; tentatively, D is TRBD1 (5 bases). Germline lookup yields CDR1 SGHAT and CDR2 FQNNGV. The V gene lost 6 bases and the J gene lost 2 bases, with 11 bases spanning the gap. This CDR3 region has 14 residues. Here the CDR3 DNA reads TGTGCCAGCAGTTCGCCCAGGGCTGGAAACACCATATATTTT. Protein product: CASSSPRAGNTIYF.

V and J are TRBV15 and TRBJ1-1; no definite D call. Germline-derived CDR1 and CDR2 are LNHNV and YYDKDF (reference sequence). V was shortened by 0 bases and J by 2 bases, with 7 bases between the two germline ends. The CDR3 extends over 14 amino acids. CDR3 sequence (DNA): TGTGCCACCAGCAGAGATCGGGTAAACACTGAAGCTTTCTTT. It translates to CATSRDRVNTEAFF.